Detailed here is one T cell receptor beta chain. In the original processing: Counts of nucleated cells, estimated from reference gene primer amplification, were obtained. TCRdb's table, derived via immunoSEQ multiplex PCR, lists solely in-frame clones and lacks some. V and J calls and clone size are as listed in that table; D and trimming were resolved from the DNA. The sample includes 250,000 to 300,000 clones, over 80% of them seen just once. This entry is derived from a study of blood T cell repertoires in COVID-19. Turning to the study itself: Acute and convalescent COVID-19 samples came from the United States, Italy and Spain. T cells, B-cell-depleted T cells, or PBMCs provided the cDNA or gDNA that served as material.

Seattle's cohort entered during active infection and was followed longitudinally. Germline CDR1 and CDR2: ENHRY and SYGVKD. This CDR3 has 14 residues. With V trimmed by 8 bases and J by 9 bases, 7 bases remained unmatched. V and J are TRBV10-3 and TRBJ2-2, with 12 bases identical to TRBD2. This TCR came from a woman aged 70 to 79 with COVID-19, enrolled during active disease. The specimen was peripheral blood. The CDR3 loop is CAIGRLAGVRELFF. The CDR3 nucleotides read TGTGCCATCGGGAGACTAGCGGGAGTAAGGGAGCTGTTTTTT.